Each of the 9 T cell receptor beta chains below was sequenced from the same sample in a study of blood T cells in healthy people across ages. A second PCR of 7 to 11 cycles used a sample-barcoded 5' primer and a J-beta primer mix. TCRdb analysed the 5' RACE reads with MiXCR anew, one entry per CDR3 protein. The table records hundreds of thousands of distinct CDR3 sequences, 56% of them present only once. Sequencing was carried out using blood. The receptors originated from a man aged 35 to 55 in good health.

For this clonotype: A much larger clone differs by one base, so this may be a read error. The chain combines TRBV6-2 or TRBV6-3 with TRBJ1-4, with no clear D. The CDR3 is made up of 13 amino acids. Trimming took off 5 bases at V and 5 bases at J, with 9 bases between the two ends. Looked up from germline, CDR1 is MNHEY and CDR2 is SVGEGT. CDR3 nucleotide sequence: TGTGCCAGCAGTGGAGGCTGGAATGAAAAACTGTTTTTT. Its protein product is CASSGGWNEKLFF.

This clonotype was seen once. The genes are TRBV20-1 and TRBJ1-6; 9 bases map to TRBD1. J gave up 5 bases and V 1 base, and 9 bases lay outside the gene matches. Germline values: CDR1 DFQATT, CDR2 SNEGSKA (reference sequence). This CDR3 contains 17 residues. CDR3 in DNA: TGCAGTGCTAGAGGCCGCGGGACAGGGTTCCATAATTCACCCCTCCACTTT. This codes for CSARGRGTGFHNSPLHF.

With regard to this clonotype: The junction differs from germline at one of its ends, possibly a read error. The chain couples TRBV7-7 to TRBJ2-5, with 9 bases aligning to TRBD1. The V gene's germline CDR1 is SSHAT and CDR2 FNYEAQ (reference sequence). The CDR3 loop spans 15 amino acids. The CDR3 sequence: CASSQDRGGQGTQYF. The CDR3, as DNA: TGTGCCAGCAGCCAGGACAGGGGCGGTCAAGGGACCCAGTACTTC.

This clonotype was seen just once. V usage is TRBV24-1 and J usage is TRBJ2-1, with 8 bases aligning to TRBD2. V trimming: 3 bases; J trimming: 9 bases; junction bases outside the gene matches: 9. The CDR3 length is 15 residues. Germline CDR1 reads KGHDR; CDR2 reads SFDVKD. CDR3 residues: CATSDPTGGSGEQFF. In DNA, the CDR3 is TGTGCCACCAGTGATCCAACGGGAGGGTCAGGTGAGCAGTTCTTC.

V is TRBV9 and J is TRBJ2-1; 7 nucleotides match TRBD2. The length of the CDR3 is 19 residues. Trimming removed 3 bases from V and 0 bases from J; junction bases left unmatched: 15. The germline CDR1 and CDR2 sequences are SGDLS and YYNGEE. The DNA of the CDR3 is TGTGCCAGCAGCGCCTCCTGGTCTAGCGGACGGAGCTCCTACAATGAGCAGTTCTTC. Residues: CASSASWSSGRSSYNEQFF. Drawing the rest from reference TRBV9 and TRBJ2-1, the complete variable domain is DSGVTQTPKHLITATGQRVTLRCSPRSGDLSVYWYQQSLDQGLQFLIQYYNGEERAKGNILERFSAQQFPDLHSELNLSSLELGDSALYFCASSASWSSGRSSYNEQFFGPGTRLTVL.

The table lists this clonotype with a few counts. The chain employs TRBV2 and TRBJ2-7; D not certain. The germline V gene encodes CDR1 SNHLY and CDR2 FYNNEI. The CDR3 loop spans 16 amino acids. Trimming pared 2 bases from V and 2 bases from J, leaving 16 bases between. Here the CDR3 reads CASSERVQVATYEQYF. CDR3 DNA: TGTGCCAGCAGTGAAAGGGTGCAGGTAGCAACCTACGAGCAGTACTTC.

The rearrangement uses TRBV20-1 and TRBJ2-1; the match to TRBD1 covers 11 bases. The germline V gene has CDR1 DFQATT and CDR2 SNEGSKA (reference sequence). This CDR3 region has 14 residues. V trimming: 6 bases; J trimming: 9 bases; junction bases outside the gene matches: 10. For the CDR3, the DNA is TGCAGTGCCACCCCCCGGGACAGGGGGGGTGAGCAGTTCTTC. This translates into CSATPRDRGGEQFF.

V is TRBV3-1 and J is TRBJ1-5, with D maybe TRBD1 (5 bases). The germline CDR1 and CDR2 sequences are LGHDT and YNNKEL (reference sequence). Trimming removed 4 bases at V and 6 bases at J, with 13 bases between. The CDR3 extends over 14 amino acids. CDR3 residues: CASSRSGFSQPQHF. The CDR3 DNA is TGTGCCAGCAGCCGTTCAGGGTTTAGTCAGCCCCAGCATTTT. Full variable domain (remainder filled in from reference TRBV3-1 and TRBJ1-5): DTAVSQTPKYLVTQMGNDKSIKCEQNLGHDTMYWYKQDSKKFLKIMFSYNNKELIINETVPNRFSPKSPDKAHLNLHINSLELGDSAVYFCASSRSGFSQPQHFGDGTRLSIL.

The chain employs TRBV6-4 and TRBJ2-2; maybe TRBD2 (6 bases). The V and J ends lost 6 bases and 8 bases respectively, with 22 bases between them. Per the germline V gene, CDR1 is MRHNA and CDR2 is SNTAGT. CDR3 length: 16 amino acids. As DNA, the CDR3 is TGTGCCAGCAGAAAGGAGGGACTGCGGAAGAAGGGGGAGCTGTTTTTT. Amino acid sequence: CASRKEGLRKKGELFF.